This T cell receptor beta chain was identified during a study of shared clonotypes between healthy human individuals. The protocol was immunoSEQ multiplex PCR, while the TCRdb copy is restricted to in-frame clones and leaves out a portion. In the table there are 2 million to 2.5 million clones, approximately 90% of which are singletons. Those who donated were healthy HIV-negative adults, with no recent acute infections or vaccinations reported. Negatively enriched CD4+ T cells were divided by CD45RA into naive and memory. Broader study findings: Having only a few donors restricted how much genetic and exposure-history diversity was captured. Naive subsets typically showed greater estimated richness than memory subsets.

This clone was recorded once. Antigen specificity is unknown. Sequenced sample: naive CD4+ T cells from PBMCs. Subset here: CD45RA+ positively selected. This TCR derives from a man in his late teens or twenties in good health. Some clones in this sample may be carry-over from other donors' samples.

The CDR3 coding sequence is TGTGCCAGCAGTGACCAAGGCAGATTAGCAGATACGCAGTATTTT. Encoded protein: CASSDQGRLADTQYF. This chain links TRBV6-4 with TRBJ2-3; D remains ambiguous. Trimming pared 2 bases from V and 4 bases from J, leaving 13 bases between. Germline loops: CDR1 MRHNA, CDR2 SNTAGT. CDR3 length: 15 amino acids.